These T cell receptor beta chains were read from a single sample in a study of blood T cell repertoires in COVID-19. Data came from immunoSEQ multiplex PCR; TCRdb stores just in-frame clones and leaves some out. The data show around 160,000 clones, more than 65% seen once. Input material: PBMCs or T cells enriched from blood (not recorded which). These receptors all come from a man aged 50 to 60 who had recovered from COVID-19. Both conserved end residues are part of each CDR3. The order of the fields is V gene, D gene, J gene, clone size, CDR3 DNA, CDR3 protein. A D gene is named only where the DNA matches it firmly. Clone size is not always given. Where it is, it says once, few, many or a class for expanded clones.

TRBV10-3	TRBD1	TRBJ1-2	few	TGTGCCATCAGTGACGGCGAACAGGGGAACTATGGCTACACCTTC	CAISDGEQGNYGYTF
TRBV2	TRBD1	TRBJ1-1	NA	TGTGCCAGCAGAGTTAGTACAGGGGGCACTGAAGCTTTCTTT	CASRVSTGGTEAFF
TRBV5-4	NA	TRBJ1-4	NA	TGTGCCAGCAGCCCAGACAGGCCTAATGAAAAACTGTTTTTT	CASSPDRPNEKLFF
TRBV19	NA	TRBJ2-6	NA	TGTGCCAGTAGTATGGAGGGACCGGGGGCCAACGTCCTGACTTTC	CASSMEGPGANVLTF
TRBV10-3	NA	TRBJ1-1	NA	TGTGCCATCAGTGAGTACGGGGGGTCGGTCACTGAAGCTTTCTTT	CAISEYGGSVTEAFF
TRBV28	NA	TRBJ1-2	once	TGTGCCAGCAGGACAGACCCTAACTATGGCTACACCTTC	CASRTDPNYGYTF
TRBV4-2	NA	TRBJ2-7	NA	TGTGCCAGCAGCCAACCAGGGGGGCCCCCCTACGAGCAGTACTTC	CASSQPGGPPYEQYF
TRBV5-1	NA	TRBJ1-2	NA	TGCGCCAGCAGCTTGGAAACAGGGATAGGGGTTGGCTACACCTTC	CASSLETGIGVGYTF
TRBV4-1	NA	TRBJ1-1	NA	TGCGCCAGCAGCCAAGATCGTTGGCAGGGAAAAGACACTGAAGCTTTCTTT	CASSQDRWQGKDTEAFF
TRBV5-4	TRBD2	TRBJ2-3	NA	TGTGCCAGCAGCACCCGAGGGGCGGGGGGCGGCACAGATACGCAGTATTTT	CASSTRGAGGGTDTQYF
TRBV19	NA	TRBJ2-7	once	TGTGCCAGTAGTATAGGCCCCGGGAGTGCCGAGCAGTACTTC	CASSIGPGSAEQYF
TRBV28	TRBD1	TRBJ2-2	NA	TGTGCCGGCAGTCAGGGGGTCACCGGGGAGCTGTTTTTT	CAGSQGVTGELFF
TRBV13	NA	TRBJ2-1	NA	TGTGCCAGCAGCCCAACCGGGACTCGCTACAATGAGCAGTTCTTC	CASSPTGTRYNEQFF
TRBV28	NA	TRBJ2-3	NA	TGTGCCAGCAGTGTCTTGGGGGCGCGTGGCACAGATACGCAGTATTTT	CASSVLGARGTDTQYF
TRBV11-2	NA	TRBJ2-5	NA	TGTGCCAGCAGCGTCGCAGGATTACAAGAGACCCAGTACTTC	CASSVAGLQETQYF
TRBV7-8	NA	TRBJ1-6	once	TGTGCCAGCAGCTACCGGGACAATCATAATTCACCCCTCCACTTT	CASSYRDNHNSPLHF
TRBV7-3	NA	TRBJ2-1	NA	TGTGCCAGCAGCTCACCCGAGGGACTTCAAAGCTCCTACAATGAGCAGTTCTTC	CASSSPEGLQSSYNEQFF
TRBV2	TRBD1	TRBJ1-1	NA	TGTGCCAGCCATCAGGGGGACACTGAAGCTTTCTTT	CASHQGDTEAFF
TRBV7-3	NA	TRBJ2-5	NA	TGTGCCAGCAGCTCCACCACGACTCCAGCGGAGACCCAGTACTTC	CASSSTTTPAETQYF
TRBV6-5	NA	TRBJ2-5	NA	TGTGCCAGCAGGTCGCCTGGACTCCAAGAGACCCAGTACTTC	CASRSPGLQETQYF
TRBV6-5	TRBD1	TRBJ2-7	NA	TGTGCCAGCAGTTTGACAGGGGTGGAGCAGTACTTC	CASSLTGVEQYF
TRBV28	NA	TRBJ2-7	few	TGTGCCAGCAGTTTAACAGTGGGCCCCTACGAGCAGTACTTC	CASSLTVGPYEQYF
TRBV5-6	TRBD2	TRBJ2-7	NA	TGTGCCAGCAGCTTATCCGGGACTAGCAGCCACGAGCAGTACTTC	CASSLSGTSSHEQYF
TRBV5-1	TRBD1	TRBJ2-7	NA	TGCGCCAGCAGCCCCTTTTCCGGGACAGGGGGCGACGGGCAGTACTTC	CASSPFSGTGGDGQYF
TRBV30	TRBD1	TRBJ1-1	NA	TGTGCCCGGCAGGGGGCCCGCACTGAAGCTTTCTTT	CARQGARTEAFF
TRBV20-1	NA	TRBJ2-5	NA	TGCAGTGCTAGGTTTAGAGAGACCCAGTACTTC	CSARFRETQYF
TRBV1	NA	TRBJ1-1	NA	TGCACCAGCAGTCCTCGGGAAGCTTTCTTT	CTSSPREAFF
TRBV11-2	NA	TRBJ2-2	NA	TGTGCCAGCAGCCCAAGGACGGGGTACGACACCGGGGAGCTGTTTTTT	CASSPRTGYDTGELFF
TRBV27	TRBD2	TRBJ2-7	once	TGTGCCAGCAGTTCAGGGTTTATTCGGGGACTAGCGTTCTCCGAGCAGTACTTC	CASSSGFIRGLAFSEQYF
TRBV5-8	NA	TRBJ2-5	NA	TGTGCCAGCAGCAATCCGGGTTTTTCCGAGACCCAGTACTTC	CASSNPGFSETQYF
TRBV13	TRBD2	TRBJ2-7	few	TGTGCCAGCAGCTCCGGGACTAGCGGGGGGATCTACGAGCAGTACTTC	CASSSGTSGGIYEQYF
TRBV28	TRBD2	TRBJ2-4	NA	TGTGCCAGCAGTTTAGTTGGGACTAGCGGGAGCTTTAGCTTGACCAAAAACATTCAGTACTTC	CASSLVGTSGSFSLTKNIQYF
TRBV28	NA	TRBJ1-5	few	TGTGCCAGCAGTTTGGGGGGGTTAGGGGAAGTTCGCAATCAGCCCCAGCATTTT	CASSLGGLGEVRNQPQHF
TRBV7-9	NA	TRBJ2-3	NA	TGTGCCAGCAGCGCCGGGGACACCACCACAGATACGCAGTATTTT	CASSAGDTTTDTQYF
TRBV28	NA	TRBJ2-2	NA	TGTGCCAGCCTTGATGGGGCGGTCGGGGGCGGGGAGCTGTTTTTT	CASLDGAVGGGELFF
TRBV28	TRBD2	TRBJ2-7	few	TGTGCCAGCACTCCCAACTACCCCACCTCAGCGGGAGCCCGATACGAGCAGTACTTC	CASTPNYPTSAGARYEQYF
TRBV7-2	NA	TRBJ2-3	NA	TGTGCCAGCAGCCGCTGGGGGGGCCACACAGATACGCAGTATTTT	CASSRWGGHTDTQYF
TRBV30	NA	TRBJ2-7	NA	TGTGCCTGGAGTGTAGGCCTAGTCGAGCAGTACTTC	CAWSVGLVEQYF
TRBV28	TRBD1	TRBJ1-1	NA	TGTGCCAGCAGTTTTAGGGGGCCAGTAGAAGCTTTCTTT	CASSFRGPVEAFF
TRBV11-2	NA	TRBJ2-2	NA	TGTGCCAGCAGCTCCCTCTGGGAGCTGTTTTTT	CASSSLWELFF
TRBV7-6	NA	TRBJ2-3	once	TGTGCCAGCAGCTTAGCGTCCTTAGTAAGCACAGATACGCAGTATTTT	CASSLASLVSTDTQYF
TRBV6-5	TRBD1	TRBJ2-5	NA	TGTGCCAGCAGTTACTCGCAGGGGGCAGGAGAGACCCAGTACTTC	CASSYSQGAGETQYF
TRBV2	TRBD2	TRBJ2-1	once	TGTGCCAGCAAAGGCGGGACTACTCACAATGAGCAGTTCTTC	CASKGGTTHNEQFF